This T cell receptor beta chain was documented in a study of technical replicates of blood from a handful of donors. Germline lookup yields CDR1 ENHRY and CDR2 SYGVKD. The V and J ends lost 4 bases and 0 bases respectively, with 15 bases between them. The CDR3 spans 17 residues. The assay was immunoSEQ multiplex PCR, and TCRdb's table has in-frame clones only and misses some. The table includes about 80,000 clones, around 94% detected once. This sequence was found in a human donor in good health. The sample comprised T cells isolated from PBMCs. The chain carries TRBV10-3 and TRBJ2-2; unclear D gene. The CDR3 nucleotides read TGTGCCATCAGTGCCGTCGGGTCCCGATCGAACACCGGGGAGCTGTTTTTT. This encodes CAISAVGSRSNTGELFF.